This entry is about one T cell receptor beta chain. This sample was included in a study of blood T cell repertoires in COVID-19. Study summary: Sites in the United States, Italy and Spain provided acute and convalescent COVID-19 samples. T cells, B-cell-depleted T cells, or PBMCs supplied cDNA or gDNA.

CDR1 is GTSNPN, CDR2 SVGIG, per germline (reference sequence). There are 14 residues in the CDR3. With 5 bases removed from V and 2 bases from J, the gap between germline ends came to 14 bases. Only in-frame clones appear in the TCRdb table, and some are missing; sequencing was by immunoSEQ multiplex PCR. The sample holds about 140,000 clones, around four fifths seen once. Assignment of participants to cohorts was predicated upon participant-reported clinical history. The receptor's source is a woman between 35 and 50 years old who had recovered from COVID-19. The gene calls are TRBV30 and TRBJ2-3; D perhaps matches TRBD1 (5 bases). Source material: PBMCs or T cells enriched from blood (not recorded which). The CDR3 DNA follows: TGTGCCTGGGGGCTCCAGGGATACACAGATACGCAGTATTTT. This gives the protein CAWGLQGYTDTQYF. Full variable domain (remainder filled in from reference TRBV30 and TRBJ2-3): SQTIHQWPATLVQPVGSPLSLECTVEGTSNPNLYWYRQAAGRGLQLLFYSVGIGQISSEVPQNLSASRPQDRQFILSSKKLLLSDSGFYLCAWGLQGYTDTQYFGPGTRLTVL.